This T cell receptor beta chain was profiled in a study of T cells after yellow fever vaccination. Across the study: SMART-Seq v4 Ultra Low Input served to prepare low-cell-number fractions. Broader study findings: Clonotypes shared by both compartments, CD4 and CD8, made up a small share.

This CDR3 has 14 residues. Per germline, CDR1 MNHNS and CDR2 SASEGT. Trimming took 2 bases from V and 3 from J, leaving 11 bases between them. This clonotype has just a few counts. Its target is unknown. The 5'RACE template-switching step produced TCR cDNA and added a universal primer site and UMIs. TCRdb reanalysed the 5' RACE reads using MiXCR and keeps one entry per CDR3 protein. The data hold some 320,000 distinct CDR3 sequences, with roughly 4.3% observed a single time. The material sequenced was PBMCs, taken 5 days after the yellow fever booster vaccination. The rearrangement joins TRBV6-1 to TRBJ2-7; the D gene is possibly TRBD1 (5 bases). The source is a man aged 18-30 years who received the YFV17D yellow fever vaccine. CDR3 sequence (DNA): TGTGCCAGCAGTGAAAGTTGGGGCAGCTACGAGCAGTACGTC. It encodes CASSESWGSYEQYV.